This T cell receptor beta chain originates from a study of cytomegalovirus exposure and HLA in healthy donors. The study ran its PCR with 60 Vbeta and 13 Jbeta primers. Produced via immunoSEQ multiplex PCR; TCRdb's table is partial and in-frame only. Of about 140,000 clones in the sample, around 82% were seen once. This CDR3 contains 14 residues. The V gene end was trimmed by 3 bases and the J gene end by 8 bases; junction bases not matched to a gene: 8. Germline CDR1 MNHNS, CDR2 SASEGT. The genes are TRBV6-1 and TRBJ1-2; 8 positions match TRBD1. This receptor was identified in a man younger than 30 in good health and CMV-seropositive. What was sequenced was PBMCs. CDR3 coding DNA: TGTGCCAGCAGTGATAAGGGGGACAGGAGCGGCTACACCTTC. The encoded protein is CASSDKGDRSGYTF.